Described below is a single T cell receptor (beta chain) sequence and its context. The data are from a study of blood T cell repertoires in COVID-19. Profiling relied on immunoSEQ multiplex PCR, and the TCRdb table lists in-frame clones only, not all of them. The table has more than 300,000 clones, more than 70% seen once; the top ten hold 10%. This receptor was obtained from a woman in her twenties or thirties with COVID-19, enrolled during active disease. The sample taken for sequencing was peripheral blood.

CDR3 sequence reads: CSVEGLPELYYGYTF. CDR3 DNA sequence: TGCAGCGTTGAAGGGTTGCCGGAGCTTTACTATGGCTACACCTTC. This chain connects TRBV29-1 to TRBJ1-2; no clear D. CDR3 size: 15 residues. The V gene lost 1 base and the J gene lost 3 bases, with 15 bases spanning the gap. The germline V gene encodes CDR1 SQVTM and CDR2 ANQGSEA.